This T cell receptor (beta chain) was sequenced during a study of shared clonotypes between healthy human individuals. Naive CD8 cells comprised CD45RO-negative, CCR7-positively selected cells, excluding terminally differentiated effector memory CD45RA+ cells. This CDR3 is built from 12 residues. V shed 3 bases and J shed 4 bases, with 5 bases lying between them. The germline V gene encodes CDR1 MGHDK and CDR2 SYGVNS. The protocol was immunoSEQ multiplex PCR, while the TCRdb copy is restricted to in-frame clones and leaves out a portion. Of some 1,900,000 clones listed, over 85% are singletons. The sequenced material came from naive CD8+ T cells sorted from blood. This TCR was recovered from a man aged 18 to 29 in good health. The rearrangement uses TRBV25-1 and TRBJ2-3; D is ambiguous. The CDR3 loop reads CASSEVPDTQYF. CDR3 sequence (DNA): TGTGCCAGCAGTGAGGTCCCAGATACGCAGTATTTT.